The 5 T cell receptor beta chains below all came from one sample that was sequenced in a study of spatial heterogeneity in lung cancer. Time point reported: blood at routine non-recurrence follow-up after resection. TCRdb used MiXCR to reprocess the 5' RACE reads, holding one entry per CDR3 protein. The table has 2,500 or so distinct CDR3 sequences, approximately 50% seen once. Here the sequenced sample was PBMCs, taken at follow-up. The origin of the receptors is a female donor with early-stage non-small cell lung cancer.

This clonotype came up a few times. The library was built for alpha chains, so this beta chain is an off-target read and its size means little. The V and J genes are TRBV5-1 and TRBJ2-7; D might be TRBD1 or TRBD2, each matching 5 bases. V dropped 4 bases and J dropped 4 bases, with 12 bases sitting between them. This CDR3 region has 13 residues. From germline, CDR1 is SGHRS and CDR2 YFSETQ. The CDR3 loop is CASSNGASYEQYF. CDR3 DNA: TGCGCCAGCAGCAACGGGGCGTCTTACGAGCAGTACTTC.

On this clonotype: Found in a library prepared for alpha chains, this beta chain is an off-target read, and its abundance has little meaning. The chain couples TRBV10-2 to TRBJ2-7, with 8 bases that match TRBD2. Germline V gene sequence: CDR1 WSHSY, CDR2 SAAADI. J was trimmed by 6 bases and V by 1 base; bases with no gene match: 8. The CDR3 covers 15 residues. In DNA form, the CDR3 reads TGCGCCAGCAGTGAGTTTCCGGGGGGGCCAGGCGAGCAGTACGTC. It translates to CASSEFPGGPGEQYV.

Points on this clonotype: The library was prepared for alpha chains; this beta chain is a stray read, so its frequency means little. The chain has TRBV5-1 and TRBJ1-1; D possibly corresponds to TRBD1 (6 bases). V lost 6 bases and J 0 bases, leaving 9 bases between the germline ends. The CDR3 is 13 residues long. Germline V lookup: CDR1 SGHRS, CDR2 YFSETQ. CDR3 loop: CASKRDMNTEAFF. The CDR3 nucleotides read TGCGCCAGCAAAAGGGACATGAACACTGAAGCTTTCTTT.

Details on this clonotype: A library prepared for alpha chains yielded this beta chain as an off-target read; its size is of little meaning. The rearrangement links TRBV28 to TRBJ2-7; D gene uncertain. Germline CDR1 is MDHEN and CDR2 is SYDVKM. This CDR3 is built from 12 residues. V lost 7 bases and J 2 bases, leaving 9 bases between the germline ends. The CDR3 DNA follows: TGTGCCAGCACCCATCTCCCCTACGAGCAGTACTTC. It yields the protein CASTHLPYEQYF.

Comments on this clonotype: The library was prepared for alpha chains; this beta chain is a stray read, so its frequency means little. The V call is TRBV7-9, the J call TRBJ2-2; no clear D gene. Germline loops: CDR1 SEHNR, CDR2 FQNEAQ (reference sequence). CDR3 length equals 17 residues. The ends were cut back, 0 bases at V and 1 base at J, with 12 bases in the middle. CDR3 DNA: TGTGCCAGCAGCTTAGCGGCTTGGACGGAGAACACCGGGGAGCTGTTTTTT. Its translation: CASSLAAWTENTGELFF.